Listed below are T cell receptor beta chains from one sample, sequenced in a study of T-cell reconstitution after alpha-beta-depleted transplantation in children. MiXCR, applied by TCRdb to the PCR reads, yields one record per CDR3 protein. The sample consists of tens of thousands of distinct CDR3 sequences, roughly 4.9% of them appearing once. Sequences were derived from PBMCs, mostly from graft donor cells, sampled 180 days after TCRalphabeta/CD19-depleted stem cell transplant. These receptors originate from a boy under two years old who had a stem cell transplant for acute myeloid leukemia, so the T cells may come from the graft donor. Each CDR3 is given with its conserved first and last residue. The D gene is left open where the match is weak. Clone size is shown for a subset of rows, as once, few, many or a class of expanded clone.

TRBJ2-3,many,TRBV29-1,TRBD1,CSVGQGANTDTQYF,TGCAGCGTTGGCCAGGGGGCAAACACAGATACGCAGTATTTT
TRBJ1-1,many,TRBV29-1,-,CSVERKGGVDTEAFF,TGCAGCGTTGAGAGGAAGGGCGGGGTTGACACTGAAGCTTTCTTT
TRBJ2-3,many,TRBV4-3,-,CASSHQSTDTQYF,TGCGCCAGCAGCCATCAGAGCACAGATACGCAGTATTTT
TRBJ1-5,many,TRBV12-3/TRBV12-4,-,CASSESGTFSNQPQHF,TGTGCCAGCAGTGAATCCGGGACCTTTAGCAATCAGCCCCAGCATTTT
TRBJ2-6,many,TRBV6-5,-,CASSYSLGATGANVLTF,TGTGCCAGCAGTTACTCGCTAGGGGCGACTGGGGCCAACGTCCTGACTTTC
TRBJ2-2,medium-sized,TRBV7-3,-,CASSLNPGGQYNTGELFF,TGTGCCAGCAGCTTAAATCCTGGGGGGCAGTATAACACCGGGGAGCTGTTTTTT
TRBJ2-1,many,TRBV7-9,-,CASSRGVEQFF,TGTGCCAGCAGTAGGGGCGTGGAGCAGTTCTTC
TRBJ2-7,-,TRBV5-5,-,CASSLWTHPIYEQYF,TGTGCCAGCAGCTTGTGGACCCACCCCATCTACGAGCAGTACTTC
TRBJ2-1,-,TRBV3-1,-,CATCTPTSSYNEQFF,TGTGCCACCTGCACGCCGACCAGCTCCTACAATGAGCAGTTCTTC
TRBJ1-1,many,TRBV5-1,-,CASSLARNTEAFF,TGCGCCAGCAGCTTGGCTCGGAACACTGAAGCTTTCTTT
TRBJ2-1,many,TRBV7-2,TRBD1,CASSSTQDRVPYNEQFF,TGTGCCAGCAGCTCGACTCAGGACAGGGTACCCTACAATGAGCAGTTCTTC
TRBJ1-1,many,TRBV18,-,CASSPGDTKAFF,TGTGCCAGCTCACCAGGGGACACCAAAGCTTTCTTT
TRBJ2-2,many,TRBV4-1,-,CASSSPMISPGELFF,TGCGCCAGCAGCTCCCCCATGATCAGTCCCGGGGAGCTGTTTTTT
TRBJ1-6,many,TRBV6-2/TRBV6-3,TRBD1,CASRFGQGTSPLHF,TGTGCCAGCAGATTCGGACAGGGCACTTCACCCCTCCACTTT
TRBJ1-6,many,TRBV4-3,-,CASSQFRGGGSNSPLHF,TGCGCCAGCAGCCAATTCAGAGGAGGGGGTTCTAATTCACCCCTCCACTTT
TRBJ2-2,many,TRBV6-5,-,CASSYSIGWELFF,TGTGCCAGCAGTTACTCGATAGGCTGGGAGCTGTTTTTT
TRBJ1-2,many,TRBV4-3,-,CASSQAVENGWNGYTF,TGCGCCAGCAGCCAAGCGGTCGAAAATGGGTGGAATGGCTACACCTTC
TRBJ2-3,many,TRBV6-1,TRBD1,CASSRGGVGTDTQYF,TGTGCCAGCAGTCGAGGGGGCGTCGGCACAGATACGCAGTATTTT
TRBJ2-1,many,TRBV29-1,-,CSVVVDLARNEQFF,TGCAGCGTTGTGGTGGACTTAGCTAGGAATGAGCAGTTCTTC
TRBJ2-3,many,TRBV20-1,-,CSARGAVTDTQYF,TGCAGTGCTAGAGGGGCAGTCACAGATACGCAGTATTTT
TRBJ2-3,many,TRBV12-3/TRBV12-4,TRBD2,CASTPWASGGQDTQYF,TGTGCCAGCACCCCATGGGCTAGCGGGGGGCAAGATACGCAGTATTTT
TRBJ1-4,many,TRBV7-2,-,CASSLVAGVREKLFF,TGTGCCAGCAGCTTAGTTGCAGGGGTCCGTGAAAAACTGTTTTTT
TRBJ1-6,many,TRBV7-3,TRBD1,CASSLTGQGAQSPLHF,TGTGCCAGCAGCTTAACGGGACAGGGGGCACAATCACCCCTCCACTTT
TRBJ1-5,many,TRBV20-1,-,CSASLVQVGHQPQHF,TGCAGTGCTAGTTTAGTGCAGGTAGGACATCAGCCCCAGCATTTT
TRBJ1-2,many,TRBV29-1,TRBD1,CSVETGGTYGYTF,TGCAGCGTCGAGACAGGGGGTACCTATGGCTACACCTTC
TRBJ1-6,many,TRBV20-1,TRBD1,CSARDLGQDNSPLHF,TGCAGTGCTAGAGATTTGGGACAGGATAATTCACCCCTCCACTTT
TRBJ2-1,many,TRBV11-2,TRBD2,CASSLGLADEQFF,TGTGCCAGCAGCTTAGGACTAGCGGATGAGCAGTTCTTC
TRBJ1-6,many,TRBV5-5,-,CASSLGPTNSPLHF,TGTGCCAGCAGCCTAGGACCGACTAATTCACCCCTCCACTTT
TRBJ2-1,many,TRBV7-2,-,CASSRGANEQFF,TGTGCCAGCAGCCGGGGCGCGAATGAGCAGTTCTTC
TRBJ2-5,many,TRBV7-9,TRBD2,CASSSMTSGAPRETQYF,TGTGCCAGCAGCTCGATGACTAGCGGCGCGCCCAGAGAGACCCAGTACTTC
TRBJ1-5,-,TRBV4-3,-,CASSQDWGPGPLNQPQHF,TGCGCCAGCAGCCAAGATTGGGGACCGGGACCCCTCAATCAGCCCCAGCATTTT
TRBJ2-1,many,TRBV5-5,-,CASSLSQVNEQFF,TGTGCCAGCAGCTTGTCACAGGTCAATGAGCAGTTCTTC
TRBJ2-4,many,TRBV5-4,-,CASSVRGARNIQYF,TGTGCCAGCAGTGTACGGGGGGCTAGGAACATTCAGTACTTC
TRBJ2-2,-,TRBV21-1,-,CASSNAPAEANNTGELFF,TGTGCCAGCAGCAACGCGCCCGCGGAGGCGAACAACACCGGGGAGCTGTTTTTT
TRBJ2-3,many,TRBV11-3,TRBD1,CASSLAHRGSDTQYF,TGTGCCAGCAGCTTAGCCCACAGGGGATCAGATACGCAGTATTTT
TRBJ2-5,many,TRBV20-1,-,CSARAIWRETQYF,TGCAGTGCTAGAGCCATTTGGCGGGAGACCCAGTACTTC